This entry lists 7 T cell receptor beta chains sequenced from one sample in a study of OX40 agonist ivuxolimab in advanced cancers. Profiling relied on immunoSEQ multiplex PCR, and the TCRdb table lists in-frame clones only, not all of them. The table includes roughly 25,000 clones, approximately 88% detected once. The specimen comprised CD4+ or CD8+ T cells sorted from blood, sampled in a trial of the OX40 agonist ivuxolimab. The receptors originated from an adult with an advanced solid tumor such as melanoma, head and neck, liver or kidney cancer.

The genes are TRBV9 and TRBJ1-3; weak D call: TRBD1 (5 bases). The CDR3 has 16 amino acids. The V gene lost 4 bases and the J gene lost 4 bases, with 18 bases spanning the gap. CDR1 is SGDLS, CDR2 YYNGEE, per germline. CDR3 amino acids: CASSSGHGPGGNTIYF. The DNA for the CDR3 is TGTGCCAGCAGCTCAGGACATGGCCCAGGAGGAAACACCATATATTTT. Full variable domain (missing parts from reference TRBV9 and TRBJ1-3): DSGVTQTPKHLITATGQRVTLRCSPRSGDLSVYWYQQSLDQGLQFLIQYYNGEERAKGNILERFSAQQFPDLHSELNLSSLELGDSALYFCASSSGHGPGGNTIYFGEGSWLTVV.

V is TRBV6-5 and J is TRBJ1-1; 7 bases align to TRBD1. The V gene end was trimmed by 2 bases and the J gene end by 0 bases; junction bases not matched to a gene: 6. The CDR3 contains 16 residues. Germline loops: CDR1 MNHEY, CDR2 SVGAGI. DNA for the CDR3: TGTGCCAGCAGTTACGGACGACAGGGACTGAACACTGAAGCTTTCTTT. Amino acids: CASSYGRQGLNTEAFF.

The CDR3 nucleotides are TGTGCCAGCAGCTCTCCGGATAGCGGCAATGAGCAGTTCTTC. It is translated as CASSSPDSGNEQFF. The rearrangement uses TRBV5-4 and TRBJ2-1; a weak D match, TRBD2 (6 bases). Trimming removed 3 bases at V and 6 bases at J, with 13 bases between. The CDR3 runs to 14 residues. The germline V gene encodes CDR1 SGHNT and CDR2 YYREEE (reference sequence).

The chain joins TRBV11-3 to TRBJ2-2; 7 bases fit TRBD2. Germline V gene lookup returns CDR1 SGHNT and CDR2 YENEEA. The CDR3 contains 15 residues. The V gene end was trimmed by 1 base and the J gene end by 7 bases; junction bases not matched to a gene: 6. The CDR3 DNA follows: TGTGCCAGCAGCTTAGGGGAGGGAACGAACGGGGAGCTGTTTTTT. Protein: CASSLGEGTNGELFF.

This chain links TRBV19 with TRBJ1-3; TRBD1 matches at 7 bases. V was clipped by 8 bases and J by 1 base; unmatched bases: 8. Germline CDR1 reads LNHDA; CDR2 reads SQIVND (reference sequence). The CDR3 has 15 residues. CDR3 sequence reads: CASYSRGKSGNTIYF. The DNA for the CDR3 is TGTGCCAGTTACTCCAGGGGGAAGTCTGGAAACACCATATATTTT.

This clone showed up just a few times. This chain joins TRBV27 and TRBJ1-5; possible D gene TRBD1, 6 bases. V was trimmed by 2 bases and J by 1 base, leaving 12 bases between them. Germline V CDR1 and CDR2: MNHEY, SMNVEV (reference sequence). The CDR3 has 16 amino acids. The CDR3 DNA reads as TGTGCCAGCAGTTTACGGGGGGACACGAGCAATCAGCCCCAGCATTTT. As protein: CASSLRGDTSNQPQHF.

This clone was detected once. The V and J genes are TRBV5-6 and TRBJ2-5; 11 bases are a match to TRBD2. This CDR3 contains 16 residues. V shed 2 bases, J shed 1 base, and the junction held 4 bases outside the gene matches. In germline, CDR1 is SGHDT, CDR2 YYEEEE. The CDR3 sequence is CASSLIAGGTQETQYF. The CDR3 DNA sequence: TGTGCCAGCAGCTTAATAGCGGGAGGGACCCAAGAGACCCAGTACTTC.